This T cell receptor (beta chain) was found in a study of blood T cell repertoires in COVID-19. Study background: COVID-19 samples, acute and convalescent, were from the United States, Italy and Spain.

Authors' methods: Nucleated cell counts were estimated from reference gene primer amplification. Profiling relied on immunoSEQ multiplex PCR, and the TCRdb table lists in-frame clones only, not all of them. That table furnishes V, J and clone size, whereas the DNA furnished D and trimming. Of roughly 310,000 clones detected, roughly 90% appear once; the ten largest clones hold less than 3.5%. Per the germline V gene, CDR1 is MDHEN and CDR2 is SYDVKM. The CDR3 is 16 residues long. Trimming cost V 6 bases and J 3 bases; bases outside gene matches: 8. The sequence derives from a woman aged 25 to 39 with COVID-19, enrolled during active disease. The sample consisted of peripheral blood. The chain carries TRBV28 and TRBJ2-1; TRBD2 aligns across 10 bases. The CDR3 region has the DNA TGTGCCAGCAGCCGCATGGGACTAGCGAGCTACAATGAGCAGTTCTTC. Protein: CASSRMGLASYNEQFF.